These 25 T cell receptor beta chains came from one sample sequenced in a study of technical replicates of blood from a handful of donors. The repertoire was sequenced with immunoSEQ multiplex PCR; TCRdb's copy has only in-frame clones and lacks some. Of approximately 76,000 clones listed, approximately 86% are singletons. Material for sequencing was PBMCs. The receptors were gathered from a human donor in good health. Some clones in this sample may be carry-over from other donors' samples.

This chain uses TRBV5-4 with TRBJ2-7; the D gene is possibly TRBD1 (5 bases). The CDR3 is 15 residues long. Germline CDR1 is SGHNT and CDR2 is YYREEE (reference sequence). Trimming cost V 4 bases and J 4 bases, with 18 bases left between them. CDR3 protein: CASSPTKGARYEQYF. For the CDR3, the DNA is TGTGCCAGCAGCCCCACCAAAGGGGCTAGGTACGAGCAGTACTTC.

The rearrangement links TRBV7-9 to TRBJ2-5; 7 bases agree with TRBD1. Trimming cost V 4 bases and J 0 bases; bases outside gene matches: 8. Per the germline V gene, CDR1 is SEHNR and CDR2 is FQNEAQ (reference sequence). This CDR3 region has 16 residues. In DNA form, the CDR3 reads TGTGCCAGCAGCTCGTCGGGACAGACGTACCAAGAGACCCAGTACTTC. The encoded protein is CASSSSGQTYQETQYF.

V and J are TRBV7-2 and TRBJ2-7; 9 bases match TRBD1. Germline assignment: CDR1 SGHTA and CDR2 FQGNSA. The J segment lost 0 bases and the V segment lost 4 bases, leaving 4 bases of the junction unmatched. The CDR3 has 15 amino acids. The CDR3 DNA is TGTGCCAGCAGCTACACGGGACAGGGCTCCTACGAGCAGTACTTC. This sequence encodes CASSYTGQGSYEQYF.

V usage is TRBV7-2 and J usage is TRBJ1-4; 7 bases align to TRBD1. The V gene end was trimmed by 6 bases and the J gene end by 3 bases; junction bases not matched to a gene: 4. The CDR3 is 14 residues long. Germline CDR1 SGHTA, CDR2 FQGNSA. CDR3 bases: TGTGCCAGCAGATCGGACAGGTCTAATGAAAAACTGTTTTTT. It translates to CASRSDRSNEKLFF.

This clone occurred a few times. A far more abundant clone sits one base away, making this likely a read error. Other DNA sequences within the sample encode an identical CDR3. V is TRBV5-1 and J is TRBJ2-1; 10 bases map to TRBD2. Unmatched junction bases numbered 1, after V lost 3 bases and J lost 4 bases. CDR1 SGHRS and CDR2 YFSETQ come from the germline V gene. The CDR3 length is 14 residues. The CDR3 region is CASSSSGGYNEQFF. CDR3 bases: TGCGCCAGCAGCTCTAGCGGGGGTTACAATGAGCAGTTCTTC.

The CDR3, as DNA: TGTGCCAGCAGCCCAGAGGGCGGTCAGCCCCAGCATTTT. It is translated as CASSPEGGQPQHF. This rearrangement joins TRBV11-2 to TRBJ1-5; D call uncertain. V was trimmed by 5 bases and J by 6 bases, leaving 11 bases between them. Germline V gene sequence: CDR1 SGHAT, CDR2 FQNNGV. This CDR3 has 13 amino acids.

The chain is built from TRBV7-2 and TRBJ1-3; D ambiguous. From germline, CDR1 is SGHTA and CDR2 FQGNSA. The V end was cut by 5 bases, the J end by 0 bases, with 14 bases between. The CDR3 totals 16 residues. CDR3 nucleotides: TGTGCCAGCAGCATTATCACGACAACCTCTGGAAACACCATATATTTT. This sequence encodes CASSIITTTSGNTIYF.

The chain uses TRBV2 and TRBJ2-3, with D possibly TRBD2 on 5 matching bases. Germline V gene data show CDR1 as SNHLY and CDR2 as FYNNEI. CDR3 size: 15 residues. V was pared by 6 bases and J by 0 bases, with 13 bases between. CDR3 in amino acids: CASRIGLSSTDTQYF. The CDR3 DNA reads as TGTGCCAGCAGGATAGGACTCTCTAGCACAGATACGCAGTATTTT.

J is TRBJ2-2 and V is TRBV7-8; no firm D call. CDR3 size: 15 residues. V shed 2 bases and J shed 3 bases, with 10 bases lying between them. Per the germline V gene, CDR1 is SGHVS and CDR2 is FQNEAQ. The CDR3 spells CASSLRGTHTGELFF. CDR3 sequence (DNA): TGTGCCAGCAGCTTACGCGGCACCCACACCGGGGAGCTGTTTTTT. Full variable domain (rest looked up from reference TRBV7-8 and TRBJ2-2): GAGVSQSPRYKVAKRGQDVALRCDPISGHVSLFWYQQALGQGPEFLTYFQNEAQLDKSGLPSDRFFAERPEGSVSTLKIQRTQQEDSAVYLCASSLRGTHTGELFFGEGSRLTVL.

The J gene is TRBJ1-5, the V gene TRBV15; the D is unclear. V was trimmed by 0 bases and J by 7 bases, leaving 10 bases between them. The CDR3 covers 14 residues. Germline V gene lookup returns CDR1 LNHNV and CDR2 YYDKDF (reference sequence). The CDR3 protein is CATSRDSVGQPQHF. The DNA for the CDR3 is TGTGCCACCAGCAGAGATTCAGTCGGGCAGCCCCAGCATTTT.

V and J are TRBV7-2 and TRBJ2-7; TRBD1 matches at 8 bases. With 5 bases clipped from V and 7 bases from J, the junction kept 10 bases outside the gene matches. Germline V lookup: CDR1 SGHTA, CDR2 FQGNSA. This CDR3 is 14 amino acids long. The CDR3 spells CASSLQGVPVEQYF. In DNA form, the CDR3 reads TGTGCCAGCAGCCTACAGGGGGTCCCGGTAGAGCAGTACTTC.

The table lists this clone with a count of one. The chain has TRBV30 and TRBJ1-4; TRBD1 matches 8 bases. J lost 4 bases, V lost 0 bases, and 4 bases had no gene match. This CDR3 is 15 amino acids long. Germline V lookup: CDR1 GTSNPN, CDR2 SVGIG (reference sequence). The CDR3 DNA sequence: TGTGCCTGGAGTGTATACAGGGGGAATAATGAAAAACTGTTTTTT. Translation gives CAWSVYRGNNEKLFF.

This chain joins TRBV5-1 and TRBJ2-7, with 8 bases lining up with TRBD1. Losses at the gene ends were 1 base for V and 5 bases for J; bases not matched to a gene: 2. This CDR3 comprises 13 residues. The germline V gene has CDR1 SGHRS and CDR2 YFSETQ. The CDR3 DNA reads TGCGCCAGCAGCTTGAACAGGGGGAACGAGCAGTACTTC. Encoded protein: CASSLNRGNEQYF.

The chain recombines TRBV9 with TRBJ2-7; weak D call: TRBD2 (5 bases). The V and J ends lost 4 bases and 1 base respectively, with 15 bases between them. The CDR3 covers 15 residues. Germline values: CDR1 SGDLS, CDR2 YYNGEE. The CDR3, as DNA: TGTGCCAGCAGCCCCGCCGAGGGCGAGTCCTACGAGCAGTACTTC. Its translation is CASSPAEGESYEQYF. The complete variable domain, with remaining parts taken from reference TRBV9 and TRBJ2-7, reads DSGVTQTPKHLITATGQRVTLRCSPRSGDLSVYWYQQSLDQGLQFLIQYYNGEERAKGNILERFSAQQFPDLHSELNLSSLELGDSALYFCASSPAEGESYEQYFGPGTRLTVT.

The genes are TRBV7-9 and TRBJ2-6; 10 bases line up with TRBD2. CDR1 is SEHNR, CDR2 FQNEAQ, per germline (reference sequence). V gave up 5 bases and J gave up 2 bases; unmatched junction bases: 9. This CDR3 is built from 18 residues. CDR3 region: CASSLVAGGRPGANVLTF. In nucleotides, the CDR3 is TGTGCCAGCAGCCTCGTAGCGGGGGGACGACCTGGGGCCAACGTCCTGACTTTC.

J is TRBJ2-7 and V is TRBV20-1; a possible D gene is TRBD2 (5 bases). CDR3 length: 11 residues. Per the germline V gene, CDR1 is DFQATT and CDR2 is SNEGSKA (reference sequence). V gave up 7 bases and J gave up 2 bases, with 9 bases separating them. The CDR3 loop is CSVRGTYEQYF. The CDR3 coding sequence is TGCAGTGTTCGGGGAACCTACGAGCAGTACTTC.

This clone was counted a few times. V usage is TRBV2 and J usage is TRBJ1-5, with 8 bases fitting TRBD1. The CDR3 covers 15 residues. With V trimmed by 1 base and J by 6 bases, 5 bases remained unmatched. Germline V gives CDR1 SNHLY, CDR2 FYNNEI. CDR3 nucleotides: TGTGCCAGCAGTGAAGGACAGGGGCGCGGTCAGCCCCAGCATTTT. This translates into CASSEGQGRGQPQHF.

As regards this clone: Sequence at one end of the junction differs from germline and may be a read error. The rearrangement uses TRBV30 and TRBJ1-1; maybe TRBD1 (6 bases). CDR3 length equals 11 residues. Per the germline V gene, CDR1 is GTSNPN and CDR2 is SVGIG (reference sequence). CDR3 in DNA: TGTGCCTGGAGTAGTTGGGGACACACCGTCTTT. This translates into CAWSSWGHTVF.

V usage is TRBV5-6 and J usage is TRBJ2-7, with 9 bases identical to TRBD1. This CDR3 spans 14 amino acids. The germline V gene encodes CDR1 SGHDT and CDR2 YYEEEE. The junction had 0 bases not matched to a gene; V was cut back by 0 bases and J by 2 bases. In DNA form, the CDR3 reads TGTGCCAGCAGCTTGGACAGGGGGCCCTACGAGCAGTACTTC. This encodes CASSLDRGPYEQYF.

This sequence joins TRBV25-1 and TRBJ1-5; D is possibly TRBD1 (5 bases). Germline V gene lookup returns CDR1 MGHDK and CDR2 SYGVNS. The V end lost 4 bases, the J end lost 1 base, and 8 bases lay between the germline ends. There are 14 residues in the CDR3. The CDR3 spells CASSAGGSNQPQHF. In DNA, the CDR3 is TGTGCCAGCAGTGCCGGGGGAAGCAATCAGCCCCAGCATTTT.

The DNA of the CDR3 is TGTGCCAGTAGTATACGGACAGGCAATCAGCCCCAGCATTTT. This gives the protein CASSIRTGNQPQHF. The chain carries TRBV19 and TRBJ1-5; TRBD1 is a possible D gene (6 bases). V gave up 2 bases and J gave up 2 bases, with 7 bases separating them. From germline, CDR1 is LNHDA and CDR2 SQIVND (reference sequence). CDR3 length equals 14 residues.

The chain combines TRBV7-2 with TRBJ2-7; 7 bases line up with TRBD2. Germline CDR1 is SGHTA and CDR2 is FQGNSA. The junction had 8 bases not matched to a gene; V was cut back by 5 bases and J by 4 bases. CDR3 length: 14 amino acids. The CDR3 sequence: CASSRGVGLYEQYF. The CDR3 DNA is TGTGCCAGCAGCCGGGGGGTGGGGTTATACGAGCAGTACTTC.

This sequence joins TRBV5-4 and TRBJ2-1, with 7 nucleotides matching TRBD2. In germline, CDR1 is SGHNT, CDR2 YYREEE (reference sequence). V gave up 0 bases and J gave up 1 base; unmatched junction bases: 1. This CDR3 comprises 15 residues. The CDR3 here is CASSLGGGSYNEQFF. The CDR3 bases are TGTGCCAGCAGCTTGGGCGGGGGATCCTACAATGAGCAGTTCTTC.

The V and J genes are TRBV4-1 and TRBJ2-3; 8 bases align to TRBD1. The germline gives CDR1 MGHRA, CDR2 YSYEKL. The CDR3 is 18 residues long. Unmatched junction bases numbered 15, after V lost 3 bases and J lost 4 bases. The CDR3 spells CASSHPRFGETGADTQYF. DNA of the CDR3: TGCGCCAGCAGCCATCCCCGTTTCGGGGAGACAGGGGCAGATACGCAGTATTTT.

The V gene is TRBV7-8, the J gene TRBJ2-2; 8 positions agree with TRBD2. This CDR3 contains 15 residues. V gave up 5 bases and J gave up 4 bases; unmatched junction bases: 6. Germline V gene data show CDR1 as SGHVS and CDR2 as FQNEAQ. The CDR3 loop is CASSTGLVSTGELFF. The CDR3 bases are TGTGCCAGCAGCACGGGACTAGTTTCCACCGGGGAGCTGTTTTTT.